Listed below are T cell receptor beta chains from one sample, sequenced in a study of shared clonotypes between healthy human individuals. Libraries were prepared by immunoSEQ multiplex PCR; TCRdb keeps only in-frame clonotypes and omits some of them. The repertoire has some 500,000 clones, around 80% of them found once; the top ten carry approximately 12%. The sequencing sample was made of PBMCs. Receptors originate from a woman in her forties in good health. Some clones in this sample may be carry-over from other donors' samples. The CDR3 runs from the conserved cysteine through the conserved F or W. A D gene is named only where the DNA matches it firmly.

15	TRBV7-3	TRBD2	TRBJ2-1	CASSRERGSYNEQFF
15	TRBV29-1	NA	TRBJ2-3	CSVEDTSQGPDTQYF
14	TRBV5-1	NA	TRBJ1-1	CASSLAVMNTEAFF
14	TRBV5-1	TRBD1	TRBJ1-2	CASSPGQAVSGYTF
14	TRBV7-3	NA	TRBJ2-3	CASSPRESWDTQYF
17	TRBV28	TRBD1	TRBJ2-6	CASRPGTGPSGANVLTF
13	TRBV5-1	NA	TRBJ1-2	CASSLGGVVGYTF
15	TRBV27	NA	TRBJ2-3	CASSLAQGSADTQYF
16	TRBV27	NA	TRBJ1-2	CASSLSWRIGNYGYTF
17	TRBV10-3	TRBD2	TRBJ2-7	CAISGPLLAGGQYEQYF
12	TRBV30	NA	TRBJ1-2	CAWRGPGWGYTF
13	TRBV2	NA	TRBJ1-1	CASTGVMNTEAFF
11	TRBV29-1	NA	TRBJ2-7	CNGTLTYEQYF
18	TRBV11-2	TRBD1	TRBJ1-2	CASSLGLTGGADVYGYTF
16	TRBV4-1	TRBD1	TRBJ1-2	CASSQVPRDRGGGYTF
15	TRBV4-1	NA	TRBJ1-3	CASSQVAGDGNTIYF
15	TRBV19	TRBD1	TRBJ1-1	CASSIPGTENTEAFF
14	TRBV5-1	NA	TRBJ2-5	CASSLVQSEETQYF
15	TRBV14	TRBD2	TRBJ2-1	CASSQSLGLAGEQFF
15	TRBV11-2	NA	TRBJ2-5	CASSPATDRRGTQYF
13	TRBV4-1	NA	TRBJ2-3	CASSQEKGKTQYF
15	TRBV30	TRBD2	TRBJ2-5	CAWSLGLAGDETQYF
17	TRBV5-6	NA	TRBJ2-1	CASSLVGGAKSYNEQFF
15	TRBV6-1	NA	TRBJ1-1	CASSGDGTWGTEAFF
14	TRBV27	NA	TRBJ2-2	CASRVSRYTGELFF
14	TRBV6-6	NA	TRBJ1-1	CASGGGIMNTEAFF
15	TRBV6-1	NA	TRBJ2-2	CASSPDTFRTGELFF
15	TRBV6-5	TRBD2	TRBJ2-2	CASSSGLAETGELFF
14	TRBV5-1	NA	TRBJ2-3	CASSFGKSGDTQYF
15	TRBV18	TRBD2	TRBJ2-5	CASSPTGTSEETQYF
15	TRBV5-1	NA	TRBJ2-4	CASSLEGFGENIQYF
14	TRBV30	TRBD2	TRBJ2-1	CAWSVGGFDNEQFF
15	TRBV5-7	NA	TRBJ1-2	CASIETDWDFYGYTF
17	TRBV28	TRBD1	TRBJ1-1	CASSLRAGRGMNTEAFF
14	TRBV28	NA	TRBJ2-3	CASSPRGGADTQYF
13	TRBV5-6	NA	TRBJ2-7	CASSLAHGDEQYF
13	TRBV6-6	NA	TRBJ2-7	CASSLGPAYEQYF
14	TRBV5-1	NA	TRBJ2-3	CASSLNREGDTQYF
16	TRBV4-3	NA	TRBJ1-1	CASSQDRGSPRVGAFF
15	TRBV7-3	TRBD2	TRBJ2-2	CASSLAGGPTGELFF
14	TRBV7-3	NA	TRBJ2-3	CASSLSTSRDTQYF
13	TRBV14	TRBD1	TRBJ1-1	CASSQTRGTEAFF
14	TRBV5-1	TRBD2	TRBJ2-1	CASSLAVAGGEQFF
15	TRBV9	NA	TRBJ2-7	CASSVRDAELNEQYF
16	TRBV7-2	TRBD2	TRBJ2-1	CASTRTLAGEVNEQFF
13	TRBV11-3	NA	TRBJ1-1	CASSLDPNTEAFF
14	TRBV28	TRBD1	TRBJ1-3	CASRTGSSGNTIYF
19	TRBV9	TRBD1	TRBJ2-6	CASSARQGEGSFGANVLTF
15	TRBV11-3	TRBD2	TRBJ2-7	CASSLLAGGTYEQYF
20	TRBV10-1	TRBD2	TRBJ2-1	CASSESRGLTTPSSYNEQFF
14	TRBV5-5	NA	TRBJ2-7	CASTGGGSVYEQYF
12	TRBV28	NA	TRBJ1-1	CASATGNTEAFF
14	TRBV28	TRBD1	TRBJ2-7	CASRNRDRTYEQYF
14	TRBV15	NA	NA	CATSRARTAGEQYF
14	TRBV2	NA	TRBJ2-2	CVTHRVSNTGELFF
14	TRBV7-3	NA	TRBJ1-4	CASTTKGLNEKLFF
14	TRBV19	TRBD1	TRBJ2-7	CASTPGDRTYEQYF